The rows below give T cell receptor beta chains drawn from one sample of a study of blood T cell repertoires in COVID-19. Sequenced by immunoSEQ multiplex PCR; TCRdb stores in-frame clones only, minus some. The sample carries a few hundred thousand clones, 70% to 90% recorded once. The specimen sequenced was peripheral blood. The receptors were gathered from a man aged 55 to 70 who had recovered from COVID-19. The CDR3 runs from the conserved cysteine through the conserved F or W. D genes are given only for firm matches. A row's size may be missing; if present it is once, few, many or a size class.

J gene	V gene	D gene	clone size	CDR3 protein	CDR3 DNA
TRBJ2-5	TRBV5-6	TRBD2	NA	CASSLTSGRGETQYF	TGTGCCAGCAGCTTGACTAGCGGGAGGGGAGAGACCCAGTACTTC
TRBJ1-3	TRBV5-1	TRBD1	NA	CASSWPRDSGNTIYF	TGCGCCAGCAGCTGGCCCAGGGACAGTGGAAACACCATATATTTT
TRBJ2-2	TRBV14	TRBD2	few	CASSQAVGGKTGELFF	TGTGCCAGCAGCCAAGCGGTCGGGGGGAAAACCGGGGAGCTGTTTTTT
TRBJ1-1	TRBV27	NA	NA	CASTPGGSSTEAFF	TGTGCCAGCACCCCGGGGGGCTCGAGCACTGAAGCTTTCTTT
TRBJ2-6	TRBV6-5	NA	NA	CASSPAGSGANVLTF	TGTGCCAGCTCCCCGGCAGGGTCTGGGGCCAACGTCCTGACTTTC
TRBJ1-2	TRBV5-8	NA	NA	CASSLPGNYGYTF	TGTGCCAGCAGCTTGCCAGGGAACTATGGCTACACCTTC
TRBJ1-5	TRBV19	NA	NA	CASRQTGVGVQAGNQPQHF	TGTGCCAGTAGGCAAACGGGGGTCGGTGTCCAGGCGGGCAATCAGCCCCAGCATTTT
TRBJ2-7	TRBV28	NA	NA	CASSPLYEQYF	TGTGCCAGCAGTCCCCTCTACGAGCAGTACTTC
TRBJ1-4	TRBV11-2	TRBD1	NA	CASSPHGQGGKLFF	TGTGCCAGCAGCCCCCACGGACAGGGCGGAAAACTGTTTTTT
TRBJ1-1	TRBV30	NA	NA	CAWSGAGNEAFF	TGTGCCTGGAGCGGTGCGGGAAATGAAGCTTTCTTT
TRBJ2-3	TRBV5-5	TRBD1	NA	CASSYRQGVGTDTQYF	TGTGCCAGCAGCTACCGACAGGGCGTGGGCACAGATACGCAGTATTTT
TRBJ1-1	TRBV7-6	NA	once	CASSLKAASEAFF	TGTGCCAGCAGCTTAAAGGCGGCTTCTGAAGCTTTCTTT
TRBJ2-6	TRBV9	NA	NA	CASSVAPGALPSGANVLTF	TGTGCCAGCAGCGTAGCTCCAGGGGCCCTACCCTCTGGGGCCAACGTCCTGACTTTC
TRBJ2-5	TRBV28	TRBD1	NA	CASSRDSAVGTQYF	TGTGCCAGCAGTAGGGACAGCGCGGTCGGGACCCAGTACTTC
TRBJ2-7	TRBV5-1	TRBD1	few	CASSGGQGAHYEQYF	TGCGCCAGCAGCGGGGGACAGGGGGCGCACTACGAGCAGTACTTC
TRBJ2-6	TRBV19	NA	NA	CASSIVGGLISGANVLTF	TGTGCCAGTAGTATTGTCGGGGGGCTAATTAGCGGGGCCAACGTCCTGACTTTC
TRBJ2-1	TRBV27	TRBD2	NA	CASSFSGRAVGEQFF	TGTGCCAGCAGCTTTAGCGGGAGGGCCGTAGGTGAGCAGTTCTTC
TRBJ2-2	TRBV4-1	TRBD2	NA	CASSHLGASGGFVGELFF	TGCGCCAGCAGCCACCTCGGGGCGAGCGGGGGGTTCGTCGGGGAGCTGTTTTTT
TRBJ2-2	TRBV5-1	TRBD1	NA	CASKGQANTGELFF	TGCGCCAGTAAGGGACAGGCCAACACCGGGGAGCTGTTTTTT
TRBJ2-5	TRBV5-1	TRBD2	NA	CASSFISGGAQETQYF	TGCGCCAGCAGCTTTATTAGCGGGGGGGCCCAAGAGACCCAGTACTTC
TRBJ2-7	TRBV2	NA	many	CASSGRGQSSSIEQYF	TGTGCCAGCAGTGGTCGTGGACAGTCCTCCAGTATCGAGCAGTACTTC
TRBJ2-3	TRBV27	NA	NA	CASSSPSRADTQYF	TGTGCCAGCAGTTCCCCTAGCCGGGCAGATACGCAGTATTTT
TRBJ1-3	TRBV5-1	NA	NA	CASSTLQGGASGNTIYF	TGCGCCAGCAGTACCCTCCAAGGGGGGGCCTCTGGAAACACCATATATTTT
TRBJ2-7	TRBV18	NA	NA	CASSAGQHSYEQYF	TGTGCCAGCTCAGCGGGACAGCACTCCTACGAGCAGTACTTC
TRBJ2-1	TRBV7-9	TRBD2	NA	CASSFGSLAGAYNEQFF	TGTGCCAGCAGCTTCGGGTCACTAGCGGGAGCCTACAATGAGCAGTTCTTC
TRBJ2-5	TRBV2	TRBD1	few	CASSTRGETQYF	TGTGCCAGCAGCACCAGGGGGGAGACCCAGTACTTC
TRBJ2-5	TRBV6-5	NA	NA	CASTTKGRQYF	TGTGCCAGCACCACCAAGGGGCGGCAGTACTTC
TRBJ1-2	TRBV19	TRBD1	few	CASSIERPDRGRGYTF	TGTGCCAGTAGTATAGAGCGCCCCGACAGGGGGCGAGGCTACACCTTC
TRBJ2-3	TRBV11-3	NA	NA	CASSSVGGGTDTQYF	TGTGCCAGCAGCAGTGTAGGCGGAGGCACAGATACGCAGTATTTT
TRBJ2-3	TRBV5-5	TRBD1	NA	CASSRGDSHSTDTQYF	TGTGCCAGCAGCAGAGGGGACAGTCATAGCACAGATACGCAGTATTTT
TRBJ2-7	TRBV5-1	NA	NA	CASSALSGGDYEQYF	TGCGCCAGCAGCGCCCTTAGCGGTGGTGACTACGAGCAGTACTTC
TRBJ2-7	TRBV6-5	NA	NA	CASSYTDKLNQQYF	TGTGCCAGCAGTTACACCGACAAGCTCAACCAGCAGTACTTC
TRBJ1-6	TRBV5-1	NA	few	CASSLDGQRNSPLHF	TGCGCCAGCAGCTTGGATGGACAGAGAAATTCACCCCTCCACTTT
TRBJ2-5	TRBV11-2	NA	NA	CASSLRRQQETQYF	TGTGCCAGCAGCTTACGTAGACAGCAAGAGACCCAGTACTTC
TRBJ1-1	TRBV29-1	NA	NA	CSVDRPGGTEAFF	TGCAGCGTTGATAGGCCGGGAGGCACTGAAGCTTTCTTT
TRBJ1-2	TRBV19	TRBD1	NA	CASADRGDGYTF	TGTGCCAGCGCAGACAGGGGGGATGGCTACACCTTC
TRBJ1-2	TRBV6-1	NA	NA	CASSEIVGRAGYTF	TGTGCCAGCAGTGAAATTGTTGGCAGGGCTGGCTACACCTTC
TRBJ2-5	TRBV19	TRBD2	NA	CASSQPGLATETQYF	TGTGCCAGTAGCCAGCCGGGACTAGCGACCGAGACCCAGTACTTC
TRBJ2-5	TRBV28	TRBD2	NA	CASSLPSGEKETQYF	TGTGCCAGCAGTTTACCTAGCGGGGAGAAAGAGACCCAGTACTTC
TRBJ1-2	TRBV2	TRBD1	once	CASPRVNGRGVPNYGYTF	TGTGCCAGTCCTAGGGTAAACGGCAGGGGGGTCCCTAACTATGGCTACACCTTC
TRBJ2-3	TRBV5-1	TRBD2	NA	CASSLGLAGRGRAADTQYF	TGCGCCAGCAGCTTGGGACTAGCTGGTCGCGGGAGGGCCGCAGATACGCAGTATTTT
TRBJ2-1	TRBV5-1	NA	NA	CASSLSGSLGEQFF	TGCGCCAGCAGCTTGAGTGGCTCCCTCGGGGAGCAGTTCTTC
TRBJ2-1	TRBV7-9	TRBD1	NA	CASSPGQSYNEQFF	TGTGCCAGCAGCCCGGGACAGTCCTACAATGAGCAGTTCTTC
TRBJ2-7	TRBV4-1	NA	NA	CASSQSKFGDYEQYF	TGCGCCAGCAGCCAATCCAAGTTCGGAGACTACGAGCAGTACTTC
TRBJ1-1	TRBV27	TRBD1	once	CASSSGGNTEAFF	TGTGCCAGCTCCTCAGGGGGTAACACTGAAGCTTTCTTT
TRBJ1-1	TRBV29-1	NA	few	CSVSTGIGTEAFF	TGCAGCGTTTCCACGGGGATCGGCACTGAAGCTTTCTTT